What follows are 20 T cell receptor beta chains derived from one specimen sequenced in a study of cytomegalovirus exposure and HLA in healthy donors. The PCR ran on 60 Vbeta and 13 Jbeta primers. Produced via immunoSEQ multiplex PCR; TCRdb's table is partial and in-frame only. The sample holds some 190,000 clones, approximately 86% seen once. Sequenced material: PBMCs. The receptor source for this set is a woman in her twenties or thirties in good health and CMV-seronegative.

The V and J genes are TRBV7-2 and TRBJ2-1; 7 bases line up with TRBD2. Germline CDR1 and CDR2: SGHTA and FQGNSA. Germline trimming cut 5 bases from V and 5 bases from J; bases unmatched to any gene: 6. This CDR3 region has 14 residues. The CDR3 region is CASSLSGTNNEQFF. CDR3 coding DNA: TGTGCCAGCAGCCTAAGCGGGACGAACAATGAGCAGTTCTTC.

This clone was counted a few times. This sequence joins TRBV29-1 and TRBJ2-1; maybe TRBD1 (5 bases). Trimming removed 7 bases at V and 0 bases at J, with 10 bases between. The CDR3 has 13 amino acids. Germline CDR1 is SQVTM and CDR2 is ANQGSEA. The CDR3, as DNA: TGCAGCGCCGCAGGGATCTCCTACAATGAGCAGTTCTTC. Translation: CSAAGISYNEQFF.

The chain has TRBV2 and TRBJ1-5; D may be TRBD1 (5 bases). The V and J ends lost 5 bases and 4 bases respectively, with 9 bases between them. In germline, CDR1 is SNHLY, CDR2 FYNNEI. This CDR3 is 13 amino acids long. CDR3 DNA sequence: TGTGCCAGCAGTTCCACAGGAAATCAGCCCCAGCATTTT. This encodes CASSSTGNQPQHF.

This sequence joins TRBV16 and TRBJ1-1; possible D gene TRBD1, 5 bases. Per the germline V gene, CDR1 is KGHSY and CDR2 is FQNENV. Trimming shortened V by 4 bases and J by 5 bases, and 11 bases separated the two germline ends. This CDR3 comprises 13 residues. CDR3: CASSLRRGTEAFF. CDR3 nucleotide sequence: TGTGCCAGCAGCCTCAGGAGGGGAACTGAAGCTTTCTTT.

The chain joins TRBV19 to TRBJ1-5, with 10 bases identical to TRBD1. Germline CDR1 LNHDA, CDR2 SQIVND (reference sequence). Trimming took 5 bases from V and 4 from J; bases not matched to a gene: 17. The CDR3 has 19 residues. The CDR3 protein is CASSAGQGEPEAFNQPQHF. CDR3 DNA: TGTGCCAGTAGTGCAGGACAGGGGGAACCCGAAGCCTTTAATCAGCCCCAGCATTTT.

This clone has a handful of counts. This sequence joins TRBV27 and TRBJ2-2, with 10 bases that match TRBD2. The ends lost 6 bases at V and 4 bases at J; junction bases unmatched: 8. Germline-derived CDR1 and CDR2 are MNHEY and SMNVEV (reference sequence). The CDR3 spans 16 residues. The CDR3 spells CASRYTSGIGTGELFF. Here the CDR3 DNA reads TGTGCCAGCAGATACACTAGCGGGATAGGCACCGGGGAGCTGTTTTTT.

This chain uses TRBV2 with TRBJ1-6; the match to TRBD1 covers 7 bases. Germline CDR1 SNHLY, CDR2 FYNNEI. The V gene end was trimmed by 4 bases and the J gene end by 7 bases; junction bases not matched to a gene: 7. The CDR3 is made up of 15 amino acids. CDR3 coding DNA: TGTGCCAGCAGTGCCCTCCGGGACAGAAATTCACCCCTCCACTTT. Amino acids: CASSALRDRNSPLHF.

DNA of the CDR3: TGTGCCAGCACCCCATGGGAGAGATCCTTTGGCTACACCTTC. Encoded protein: CASTPWERSFGYTF. The chain carries TRBV11-2 and TRBJ1-2; D gene ambiguous. This CDR3 has 14 amino acids. Germline CDR1 is SGHAT and CDR2 is FQNNGV. V was pared by 7 bases and J by 7 bases, with 19 bases between.

V gene TRBV4-1 combines with J gene TRBJ2-7; 13 bases agree with TRBD2. The CDR3 loop spans 15 amino acids. The germline gives CDR1 MGHRA, CDR2 YSYEKL. V was pared by 4 bases and J by 5 bases, with 5 bases of the junction left unmatched. The CDR3 loop is CASSPRLAGGNEQYF. CDR3 coding DNA: TGCGCCAGCAGCCCCAGACTAGCGGGGGGTAACGAGCAGTACTTC.

The chain's CDR3 is CASSLDAYYEQYF. The CDR3 DNA reads TGCGCCAGCAGCCTAGACGCCTACTACGAGCAGTACTTC. The V gene is TRBV4-1, the J gene TRBJ2-7; D gene ambiguous. Germline values: CDR1 MGHRA, CDR2 YSYEKL. V was pared by 4 bases and J by 3 bases, with 10 bases between. This CDR3 has 13 amino acids.

The V and J genes are TRBV6-6 and TRBJ1-6; TRBD1 agrees at 7 bases. Trimming cost V 2 bases and J 6 bases; bases outside gene matches: 7. The germline CDR1 and CDR2 sequences are MNHNY and SVGAGI (reference sequence). This CDR3 has 16 residues. This CDR3 is CASSYRGTAPNSPLHF. The CDR3 nucleotides are TGTGCCAGCAGTTACCGTGGGACAGCTCCTAATTCACCCCTCCACTTT.

This clone appeared once. The rearrangement links TRBV5-1 to TRBJ2-5; D remains ambiguous. The CDR3 contains 15 residues. The V and J ends lost 0 bases and 1 base respectively, with 10 bases between them. Germline CDR1 is SGHRS and CDR2 is YFSETQ. Here the CDR3 DNA reads TGCGCCAGCAGCTTGGGGTCGACAATCCAAGAGACCCAGTACTTC. Translated, it gives CASSLGSTIQETQYF.

This clone was recorded only once. The rearrangement links TRBV4-1 to TRBJ1-1; a possible D gene is TRBD1 (5 bases). V was clipped by 0 bases and J by 8 bases, with 16 bases between them. The CDR3 sequence is 15 residues long. Germline CDR1 MGHRA, CDR2 YSYEKL. CDR3 sequence reads: CASSQDYPGGAEAFF. DNA for the CDR3: TGCGCCAGCAGCCAAGATTACCCCGGGGGAGCGGAAGCTTTCTTT.

This clone was counted once. This rearrangement joins TRBV5-1 to TRBJ2-5; the D is unclear. CDR1 and CDR2 (germline): SGHRS, YFSETQ. The V gene lost 3 bases and the J gene lost 0 bases, with 3 bases spanning the gap. The CDR3 sequence is 12 residues long. The CDR3 bases are TGCGCCAGCAGCTCGTACCAAGAGACCCAGTACTTC. Translated: CASSSYQETQYF.

The chain couples TRBV2 to TRBJ1-2; D remains ambiguous. In germline, CDR1 is SNHLY, CDR2 FYNNEI. The CDR3 loop spans 14 amino acids. V was cut by 6 bases and J by 2 bases, with 13 bases left in between. CDR3 nucleotides: TGTGCCAGCAGAGGTAACCCAGGAAACTATGGCTACACCTTC. Its protein product is CASRGNPGNYGYTF.

V gene TRBV6-1 combines with J gene TRBJ1-5; D ambiguous. The CDR3 contains 15 residues. Trimming shortened V by 3 bases and J by 6 bases, and 15 bases separated the two germline ends. CDR1 and CDR2 (germline): MNHNS, SASEGT. This chain's CDR3 is CASSELRVRSQPQHF. CDR3 nucleotides: TGTGCCAGCAGTGAGTTGCGGGTTAGGTCTCAGCCCCAGCATTTT.

The gene calls are TRBV5-1 and TRBJ2-7, with TRBD1 as a possible D gene (6 bases). Between the trimmed V and J ends, which lost 0 bases and 4 bases, there was a span of 11 bases. In germline, CDR1 is SGHRS, CDR2 YFSETQ. CDR3 length: 14 residues. The DNA for the CDR3 is TGCGCCAGCAGCTTGGGCGGCCAGGGGTACGAGCAGTACTTC. Protein product: CASSLGGQGYEQYF.

In its sample, this clone was seen a few times. This chain joins TRBV2 and TRBJ2-1, with 16 bases lining up with TRBD2. With 5 bases clipped from V and 8 bases from J, the junction kept 9 bases outside the gene matches. The CDR3 totals 17 residues. In germline, CDR1 is SNHLY, CDR2 FYNNEI. The CDR3 DNA follows: TGTGCCAGCAGTTTGTCCGGGACTAGCGGGGGGGAAGATGAGCAGTTCTTC. This translates into CASSLSGTSGGEDEQFF.

This chain links TRBV29-1 with TRBJ1-1; tentatively, D is TRBD1 (5 bases). There are 12 residues in the CDR3. With 6 bases removed from V and 1 base from J, the gap between germline ends came to 9 bases. The germline CDR1 and CDR2 sequences are SQVTM and ANQGSEA. The chain's CDR3 is CSVGGKNTEAFF. The CDR3 nucleotides are TGCAGCGTGGGGGGGAAGAACACTGAAGCTTTCTTT.

CDR3 DNA sequence: TGTGCCAGCAGCTTAGAGGCGGGAGTAATAGATACGCAGTATTTT. It is translated as CASSLEAGVIDTQYF. The V and J genes are TRBV7-3 and TRBJ2-3; TRBD2 aligns across 7 bases. CDR1 is SGHTA, CDR2 FQGTGA, per germline. CDR3 length equals 15 residues. V dropped 2 bases and J dropped 5; count of bases not matched to a gene: 7.